What follows describes a single T cell receptor (beta chain). Its specificity is not known. The data belong to a study of T cell responses to AZD1222 COVID-19 vaccine. Study-wide results and limits: It should be noted that donors were predominantly white British and more often female, and clonal diversity was possibly underestimated. Elevations in Spike-specific TCR breadth and depth followed administration of two AZD1222 doses. Just a handful of AZD1222 recipients tested seropositive at baseline.

Per the germline V gene, CDR1 is ENHRY and CDR2 is SYGVKD. This CDR3 has 11 residues. V was cut by 10 bases and J by 5 bases, with 11 bases left in between. TCRdb's table, derived via immunoSEQ multiplex PCR, lists solely in-frame clones and lacks some. Of some 170,000 clones listed, 85% to 90% were seen once; the top ten hold under 2%. The source was peripheral blood, collected on day 0 of AZD1222 vaccination. This sequence joins TRBV10-3 and TRBJ2-5, with a possible D match to TRBD2 (5 bases). This receptor was taken from an adult in good health. CDR3 coding DNA: TGTGCCACCGCCGGGGTGGAGACCCAGTACTTC. It translates to CATAGVETQYF.